This passage covers 29 T cell receptor beta chains from one sample sequenced in a study of blood T cell repertoires in COVID-19. Libraries were prepared by immunoSEQ multiplex PCR; TCRdb keeps only in-frame clonotypes and omits some of them. The table lists 250,000 or so clones, around 90% of them singletons. The specimen was PBMCs or T cells enriched from blood (not recorded which). These receptors came from a woman in her fifties or sixties who had recovered from COVID-19.

The chain links TRBV29-1 to TRBJ1-1; TRBD1 agrees at 7 bases. CDR1 SQVTM and CDR2 ANQGSEA come from the germline V gene. The CDR3 runs 13 residues. Trimming removed 3 bases from V and 0 bases from J; junction bases left unmatched: 1. CDR3 loop: CSVEGQLNTEAFF. CDR3 in DNA: TGCAGCGTTGAGGGACAGCTGAACACTGAAGCTTTCTTT.

This chain connects TRBV5-1 to TRBJ2-3; 9 positions agree with TRBD2. J gave up 1 base and V 4 bases, and 10 bases lay outside the gene matches. This CDR3 has 17 residues. Looked up from germline, CDR1 is SGHRS and CDR2 is YFSETQ. The CDR3 sequence is CASSGGLAQIRTDTQYF. Written as DNA, the CDR3 is TGCGCCAGCAGCGGGGGACTAGCCCAAATACGCACAGATACGCAGTATTTT. Using reference TRBV5-1 and TRBJ2-3 for the parts outside the CDR3, the full variable domain is KAGVTQTPRYLIKTRGQQVTLSCSPISGHRSVSWYQQTPGQGLQFLFEYFSETQRNKGNFPGRFSGRQFSNSRSEMNVSTLELGDSALYLCASSGGLAQIRTDTQYFGPGTRLTVL.

The chain employs TRBV2 and TRBJ2-5; 9 bases fit TRBD1. The CDR3 runs to 15 residues. V trimming: 6 bases; J trimming: 3 bases; junction bases outside the gene matches: 8. Germline values: CDR1 SNHLY, CDR2 FYNNEI. This CDR3 is CASSDSGTGKETQYF. CDR3 bases: TGTGCCAGCAGCGACTCGGGGACAGGGAAAGAGACCCAGTACTTC. Based on the CDR3 plus reference TRBV2 and TRBJ2-5, the full variable domain is EPEVTQTPSHQVTQMGQEVILRCVPISNHLYFYWYRQILGQKVEFLVSFYNNEISEKSEIFDDQFSVERPDGSNFTLKIRSTKLEDSAMYFCASSDSGTGKETQYFGPGTRLLVL.

This chain links TRBV5-1 with TRBJ2-2; 7 nucleotides match TRBD2. Germline trimming cut 1 base from V and 8 bases from J; bases unmatched to any gene: 5. From germline, CDR1 is SGHRS and CDR2 YFSETQ. The CDR3 consists of 14 residues. CDR3 coding DNA: TGCGCCAGCAGCTTGACGGGAGGATTGGGGGAGCTGTTTTTT. It codes for CASSLTGGLGELFF.

The rearrangement uses TRBV27 and TRBJ2-7; 7 bases match TRBD1. Trimming at V came to 5 bases and at J to 3 bases, leaving 4 bases not matched to a gene. The CDR3 extends over 13 amino acids. Germline assignment: CDR1 MNHEY and CDR2 SMNVEV (reference sequence). Here the CDR3 reads CASSQAGGYEQYF. As DNA, the CDR3 is TGTGCCAGCAGTCAAGCAGGGGGCTACGAGCAGTACTTC.

The chain combines TRBV7-2 with TRBJ2-1; 8 nucleotides align to TRBD2. This CDR3 contains 13 residues. The germline V gene has CDR1 SGHTA and CDR2 FQGNSA. J gave up 8 bases and V 5 bases, and 5 bases lay outside the gene matches. CDR3 region: CASSPSGSHEQFF. The CDR3 nucleotides are TGTGCCAGCAGCCCAAGCGGGAGCCATGAGCAGTTCTTC.

A remark on this clone: One end of the junction fails to match germline, which may point to a read error. The chain is built from TRBV28 and TRBJ2-3; 7 nucleotides line up with TRBD1. CDR3 length: 12 residues. The germline V gene encodes CDR1 MDHEN and CDR2 SYDVKM. The CDR3 coding sequence is TGTGCCAGCTCCATCAGGACAGGTACGCAGTATTTT. This translates into CASSIRTGTQYF.

This sequence joins TRBV10-3 and TRBJ1-4; TRBD1 matches 8 bases. J lost 4 bases, V lost 4 bases, and 8 bases had no gene match. Germline V gene data show CDR1 as ENHRY and CDR2 as SYGVKD. CDR3 length: 16 amino acids. CDR3 in DNA: TGTGCCATCAGTGCTTCCCCGGGACAGGATAATGAAAAACTGTTTTTT. This codes for CAISASPGQDNEKLFF.

This chain links TRBV5-4 with TRBJ2-2; D might be TRBD2 (6 bases). The CDR3 runs to 14 residues. The ends were cut back, 5 bases at V and 6 bases at J, with 14 bases in the middle. The germline V gene encodes CDR1 SGHNT and CDR2 YYREEE (reference sequence). The CDR3 loop reads CASRRLVESGELFF. For the CDR3, the DNA is TGTGCCAGCAGAAGACTAGTGGAATCCGGGGAGCTGTTTTTT.

A single count supports this clone. The rearrangement uses TRBV5-1 and TRBJ1-2, with TRBD1 identical over 12 bases. This CDR3 is 15 amino acids long. From germline, CDR1 is SGHRS and CDR2 YFSETQ. Losses at the gene ends were 0 bases for V and 6 bases for J; bases not matched to a gene: 3. The CDR3, as DNA: TGCGCCAGCAGCTTGGAGGGGACAGGGGGCGATGGCTACACCTTC. Its protein product is CASSLEGTGGDGYTF.

This clone appeared a few times. V gene TRBV28 combines with J gene TRBJ1-1, with a weak D call TRBD1 (6 bases). Trimming took 2 bases from V and 7 from J, leaving 11 bases between them. Germline-derived CDR1 and CDR2 are MDHEN and SYDVKM. The CDR3 is made up of 13 amino acids. CDR3 nucleotide sequence: TGTGCCAGCAGTTTAATGGGGGCGCGTGAAGCTTTCTTT. Translated: CASSLMGAREAFF.

V usage is TRBV7-2 and J usage is TRBJ1-6; no clear D gene. The CDR3 spans 17 residues. CDR1 is SGHTA and CDR2 is FQGNSA in the germline V gene. Trimming took off 5 bases at V and 14 bases at J, with 28 bases between the two ends. The chain's CDR3 is CASSPRSSQSSGFTLHF. CDR3 coding DNA: TGTGCCAGCAGCCCACGCTCGTCTCAGTCGTCAGGATTTACCCTCCACTTT.

Points on this clone: The same CDR3 is also encoded by other DNA sequences in this sample. The chain's CDR3 is CASSRDRDQPQHF. CDR3 coding DNA: TGTGCCAGCAGCCGGGACAGGGATCAGCCCCAGCATTTT. The chain uses TRBV3-1 (or the pseudogene TRBV3-2) and TRBJ1-5, with 9 bases that match TRBD1. J was trimmed by 5 bases and V by 4 bases; bases with no gene match: 0. CDR3 size: 13 residues. Germline loops: CDR1 LGHDT, CDR2 YNNKEL (reference sequence).

Details on this clone: Other DNA sequences in this specimen translate into the identical CDR3. V gene TRBV10-1 combines with J gene TRBJ2-3; 7 nucleotides match TRBD1. The CDR3 length is 14 residues. CDR1 is WNHNN, CDR2 SYGVQD, per germline (reference sequence). J lost 2 bases, V lost 6 bases, and 5 bases had no gene match. The CDR3 nucleotides read TGCGCCAGCAGCCGGGACAGAAACACAGATACGCAGTATTTT. The encoded protein is CASSRDRNTDTQYF.

The chain is built from TRBV7-8 and TRBJ2-2, with 10 bases lining up with TRBD2. The CDR3 has 19 residues. The V gene end was trimmed by 2 bases and the J gene end by 0 bases; junction bases not matched to a gene: 9. CDR1 and CDR2 (germline): SGHVS, FQNEAQ. CDR3 loop: CASSLRPSGSSANTGELFF. In nucleotides, the CDR3 is TGTGCCAGCAGCTTACGCCCTAGCGGGAGTTCCGCGAACACCGGGGAGCTGTTTTTT.

V usage is TRBV6-5 and J usage is TRBJ2-1, with a weak D call TRBD1 (5 bases). Per the germline V gene, CDR1 is MNHEY and CDR2 is SVGAGI. The CDR3 covers 11 residues. V lost 7 bases to trimming and J lost 9 bases, with 10 bases between them. For the CDR3, the DNA is TGTGCCAGCATTTATCAGGGTGAGCAGTTCTTC. It codes for CASIYQGEQFF.

Written as DNA, the CDR3 is TGTGCCAGCAGCCCCACAGGGTTCACTGAAGCTTTCTTT. It translates to CASSPTGFTEAFF. The V and J genes are TRBV28 and TRBJ1-1, with D perhaps TRBD1 (6 bases). The CDR3 covers 13 residues. Trimming left V 6 bases short and J 4 bases short, with 12 bases between. Germline assignment: CDR1 MDHEN and CDR2 SYDVKM.

This chain joins TRBV18 and TRBJ2-7; 8 nucleotides align to TRBD2. This CDR3 is built from 15 residues. Trimming at V came to 5 bases and at J to 3 bases, leaving 9 bases not matched to a gene. CDR1 is KGHSH, CDR2 LQKENI, per germline. The chain's CDR3 is CASSSGSVVFYEQYF. DNA of the CDR3: TGTGCCAGCTCAAGCGGGAGCGTGGTTTTCTACGAGCAGTACTTC.

This clone was seen a handful of times. The chain carries TRBV27 and TRBJ2-1; 14 nucleotides agree with TRBD2. The CDR3 covers 17 residues. The trim removed 6 bases at V and 10 bases at J, leaving 14 bases unmatched. Germline values: CDR1 MNHEY, CDR2 SMNVEV (reference sequence). In nucleotides, the CDR3 is TGTGCCAGCAGCACCGTACGTGGGACTAGCGGGAGACGGGAGCAGTTCTTC. Encoded protein: CASSTVRGTSGRREQFF.

This sequence joins TRBV2 and TRBJ1-2; 7 nucleotides align to TRBD1. V lost 6 bases, J lost 3 bases, and 4 bases stayed unmatched. There are 13 residues in the CDR3. The germline CDR1 and CDR2 sequences are SNHLY and FYNNEI. The CDR3 bases are TGTGCCAGCAGCCCCCAGGGGGACTATGGCTACACCTTC. It encodes CASSPQGDYGYTF.

The rearrangement joins TRBV5-1 to TRBJ2-1; D gene ambiguous. This CDR3 is built from 14 residues. Trimming cost V 0 bases and J 5 bases, with 9 bases left between them. Germline lookup yields CDR1 SGHRS and CDR2 YFSETQ. The CDR3 DNA is TGCGCCAGCAGCTTGGTCGGTCTCCACAATGAGCAGTTCTTC. This sequence encodes CASSLVGLHNEQFF.

The chain recombines TRBV4-1 with TRBJ2-6; 8 bases map to TRBD1. Losses at the gene ends were 3 bases for V and 1 base for J; bases not matched to a gene: 11. Germline V lookup: CDR1 MGHRA, CDR2 YSYEKL. The CDR3 is 19 amino acids. This chain's CDR3 is CASSQLPGQAGSGANVLTF. Here the CDR3 DNA reads TGCGCCAGCAGCCAGCTCCCGGGACAGGCCGGGTCTGGGGCCAACGTCCTGACTTTC.

This sequence joins TRBV6-5 and TRBJ2-7; D might be TRBD1 (6 bases). The V end lost 5 bases, the J end lost 1 base, and 15 bases lay between the germline ends. This CDR3 spans 15 amino acids. Germline values: CDR1 MNHEY, CDR2 SVGAGI. The CDR3 coding sequence is TGTGCCAGCAGTAAGACGGACAGAAATTCCTACGAGCAGTACTTC. It yields the protein CASSKTDRNSYEQYF.

This chain joins TRBV7-9 and TRBJ2-1; 9 bases align to TRBD2. Germline trimming cut 4 bases from V and 5 bases from J; bases unmatched to any gene: 12. CDR3 size: 17 residues. Germline V gene sequence: CDR1 SEHNR, CDR2 FQNEAQ (reference sequence). CDR3 DNA: TGTGCCAGCAGCTCAAGATTTAGCGGGAGCTTGAACAATGAGCAGTTCTTC. It codes for CASSSRFSGSLNNEQFF.

This clone was recorded once. CDR3 region: CASSYLINTGELFF. CDR3 in DNA: TGTGCCAGCAGTTACCTAATTAACACCGGGGAGCTGTTTTTT. The genes are TRBV6-5 and TRBJ2-2; D is uncertain. Germline V gene data show CDR1 as MNHEY and CDR2 as SVGAGI. The V gene lost 2 bases and the J gene lost 2 bases, with 6 bases spanning the gap. The CDR3 spans 14 residues.

The rearrangement links TRBV2 to TRBJ1-4, with 10 bases that match TRBD1. V lost 6 bases, J lost 7 bases, and 11 bases stayed unmatched. CDR1 SNHLY and CDR2 FYNNEI come from the germline V gene. The CDR3 totals 16 residues. The CDR3 reads CASRDSRTGGGEKLFF. The CDR3 DNA sequence: TGTGCCAGCAGAGACTCGAGGACAGGGGGTGGTGAAAAACTGTTTTTT.

V gene TRBV2 combines with J gene TRBJ1-1; D is undetermined. Trimming removed 4 bases at V and 7 bases at J, with 10 bases between. The CDR3 totals 12 residues. From germline, CDR1 is SNHLY and CDR2 FYNNEI. This CDR3 reads CASSGVGGEAFF. DNA of the CDR3: TGTGCCAGCAGTGGAGTCGGAGGTGAAGCTTTCTTT. Together with reference TRBV2 and TRBJ1-1, the CDR3 gives the full variable domain: EPEVTQTPSHQVTQMGQEVILRCVPISNHLYFYWYRQILGQKVEFLVSFYNNEISEKSEIFDDQFSVERPDGSNFTLKIRSTKLEDSAMYFCASSGVGGEAFFGQGTRLTVV.

The genes are TRBV18 and TRBJ1-1; 7 positions agree with TRBD1. The CDR3 sequence is 16 residues long. The V gene's germline CDR1 is KGHSH and CDR2 LQKENI. V lost 3 bases to trimming and J lost 2 bases; unmatched junction nucleotides: 9. The CDR3 DNA follows: TGTGCCAGCTCACCCCCCCTCGGGGACAGCAACACTGAAGCTTTCTTT. Protein sequence: CASSPPLGDSNTEAFF.

J is TRBJ2-5 and V is TRBV27; 9 bases match TRBD1. Germline-derived CDR1 and CDR2 are MNHEY and SMNVEV (reference sequence). The ends lost 1 base at V and 5 bases at J; junction bases unmatched: 2. The CDR3 runs to 14 residues. The DNA for the CDR3 is TGTGCCAGCAGTTTATGGGACAGGGCGGAGACCCAGTACTTC. Protein product: CASSLWDRAETQYF.